These 30 T cell receptor beta chains share one sample of origin, sequenced in a study of blood T cell repertoires in COVID-19 (TCRdb year 2020). Receptor libraries were prepared by the immunoSEQ multiplex PCR assay. In its TCRdb copy, this immuneACCESS table keeps in-frame sequences only and misses some clones. Where compared with another copy, unresolved V genes explain less than half of these, and the others have no known cause. The sample table holds about 200,000 clones, of which over 85% were seen once. Around 4.2% of the sample lies in the top ten. The sample consisted of PBMCs or T cells enriched from blood (not recorded which). These receptors were collected from a woman aged 30 to 39 with acute COVID-19.

V gene TRBV7-7 combines with J gene TRBJ1-3; 7 bases map to TRBD1. This CDR3 region has 17 residues. J gave up 3 bases and V 4 bases, and 12 bases lay outside the gene matches. Looked up from germline, CDR1 is SSHAT and CDR2 is FNYEAQ (reference sequence). CDR3 loop: CASSSGLTGAGGNTIYF. The CDR3 coding sequence is TGTGCCAGCAGCTCGGGCCTCACAGGGGCAGGTGGAAACACCATATATTTT.

The chain employs TRBV7-3 and TRBJ2-3; 15 nucleotides align to TRBD2. This CDR3 has 19 residues. V was clipped by 3 bases and J by 0 bases; unmatched bases: 7. Germline V gene sequence: CDR1 SGHTA, CDR2 FQGTGA. The CDR3 sequence is CASSFGLAGGQTSTDTQYF. The CDR3 nucleotides read TGTGCCAGCAGCTTCGGACTAGCGGGGGGGCAAACTAGCACAGATACGCAGTATTTT.

The rearrangement joins TRBV5-5 to TRBJ1-2, with a tentative D call TRBD1 (5 bases). The V and J ends lost 0 bases and 4 bases respectively, with 16 bases between them. The length of the CDR3 is 16 residues. The germline gives CDR1 SGHKS, CDR2 YYEKEE (reference sequence). CDR3 amino acids: CASSLDPGPAPYGYTF. CDR3 in DNA: TGTGCCAGCAGCTTGGATCCAGGGCCTGCGCCCTATGGCTACACCTTC.

The V gene is TRBV27, the J gene TRBJ2-7; a possible D gene is TRBD1 (7 bases). The CDR3 sequence is 14 residues long. V lost 3 bases to trimming and J lost 2 bases, with 11 bases between them. Germline lookup yields CDR1 MNHEY and CDR2 SMNVEV (reference sequence). Here the CDR3 DNA reads TGTGCCAGCAGTTTGGGCAGGGGGGCCTACGAGCAGTACTTC. Its translation is CASSLGRGAYEQYF.

The rearrangement links TRBV27 to TRBJ2-1; 10 nucleotides align to TRBD2. CDR3 length: 18 residues. Germline V gives CDR1 MNHEY, CDR2 SMNVEV (reference sequence). V shed 6 bases, J shed 4 bases, and the junction held 15 bases outside the gene matches. The CDR3: CASSQTKLLAGAYNEQFF. The CDR3 coding sequence is TGTGCCAGCAGCCAAACGAAGCTTCTAGCGGGGGCGTACAATGAGCAGTTCTTC.

The chain combines TRBV28 with TRBJ1-5, with D possibly TRBD1 on 5 matching bases. The germline CDR1 and CDR2 sequences are MDHEN and SYDVKM. The CDR3 spans 19 residues. V lost 6 bases to trimming and J lost 2 bases, with 26 bases between them. The CDR3 sequence is CASSPGPETVITGNQPQHF. The CDR3 DNA sequence: TGTGCCAGCAGCCCCGGGCCGGAGACAGTAATCACAGGCAATCAGCCCCAGCATTTT.

This rearrangement joins TRBV11-2 to TRBJ1-1, with a possible D match to TRBD1 (5 bases). CDR3 length: 14 amino acids. Germline CDR1 reads SGHAT; CDR2 reads FQNNGV. V was cut by 5 bases and J by 4 bases, with 14 bases left in between. The CDR3 nucleotides read TGTGCCAGCAGCCAAGACAGTGGTAGCACTGAAGCTTTCTTT. Its translation: CASSQDSGSTEAFF.

This clone appeared a few times. The rearrangement uses TRBV7-9 and TRBJ2-7, with TRBD2 as a possible D gene (6 bases). The V and J ends lost 0 bases and 11 bases respectively, with 14 bases between them. Germline V CDR1 and CDR2: SEHNR, FQNEAQ (reference sequence). CDR3 length: 13 amino acids. The CDR3 bases are TGTGCCAGCAGCTTAGCGAGGGAGGTATTGGAGTACTTC. As protein: CASSLAREVLEYF.

The rearrangement links TRBV2 to TRBJ1-2; TRBD1 might be the D (5 bases). Germline values: CDR1 SNHLY, CDR2 FYNNEI. The CDR3 runs 12 residues. Trimming left V 7 bases short and J 7 bases short, with 13 bases between. This chain's CDR3 is CASKAREVGYTF. The CDR3 DNA sequence: TGTGCCAGCAAGGCCAGGGAGGTTGGCTACACCTTC.

The DNA of the CDR3 is TGTGCCAGCAGCCCCGAAACAGGTCGTGAAGCTTTCTTT. Its translation: CASSPETGREAFF. The chain employs TRBV7-2 and TRBJ1-1, with a possible D match to TRBD1 (5 bases). CDR3 size: 13 residues. Trimming removed 5 bases at V and 7 bases at J, with 14 bases between. Germline V gene lookup returns CDR1 SGHTA and CDR2 FQGNSA. The whole variable domain, filled in from reference TRBV7-2 and TRBJ1-1, reads GAGVSQSPSNKVTEKGKDVELRCDPISGHTALYWYRQSLGQGLEFLIYFQGNSAPDKSGLPSDRFSAERTGGSVSTLTIQRTQQEDSAVYLCASSPETGREAFFGQGTRLTVV.

V and J are TRBV18 and TRBJ1-5, with 7 bases identical to TRBD1. J lost 0 bases, V lost 4 bases, and 3 bases had no gene match. Per germline, CDR1 KGHSH and CDR2 LQKENI. This CDR3 spans 15 amino acids. Written as DNA, the CDR3 is TGTGCCAGCTCACGCACAGGGGATAGCAATCAGCCCCAGCATTTT. It encodes CASSRTGDSNQPQHF. Full variable domain (rest looked up from reference TRBV18 and TRBJ1-5): NAGVMQNPRHLVRRRGQEARLRCSPMKGHSHVYWYRQLPEEGLKFMVYLQKENIIDESGMPKERFSAEFPKEGPSILRIQQVVRGDSAAYFCASSRTGDSNQPQHFGDGTRLSIL.

The V gene is TRBV3-1 (or the pseudogene TRBV3-2), the J gene TRBJ1-5; the match to TRBD1 covers 7 bases. The CDR3 runs 14 residues. Trimming cost V 6 bases and J 3 bases; bases outside gene matches: 5. The germline gives CDR1 LGHDT, CDR2 YNNKEL (reference sequence). CDR3 protein: CASSLGQANQPQHF. CDR3 sequence (DNA): TGTGCCAGCAGTCTCGGACAGGCCAATCAGCCCCAGCATTTT.

The chain combines TRBV5-1 with TRBJ1-2; D is perhaps TRBD1 (5 bases). V was clipped by 2 bases and J by 7 bases, with 18 bases between them. Germline V gives CDR1 SGHRS, CDR2 YFSETQ. This CDR3 spans 15 amino acids. The CDR3 DNA follows: TGCGCCAGCAGCTTTAACAAGACAGTCATGGGTGGCTACACCTTC. Encoded protein: CASSFNKTVMGGYTF.

The V gene is TRBV2, the J gene TRBJ1-5, with D possibly TRBD1 on 5 matching bases. Germline V lookup: CDR1 SNHLY, CDR2 FYNNEI. Between the trimmed V and J ends, which lost 6 bases and 0 bases, there was a span of 9 bases. CDR3 length: 14 residues. This CDR3 reads CASRDTVSNQPQHF. CDR3 nucleotide sequence: TGTGCCAGCAGGGACACGGTTAGCAATCAGCCCCAGCATTTT. Combining the CDR3 with reference TRBV2 and TRBJ1-5 gives the whole variable domain EPEVTQTPSHQVTQMGQEVILRCVPISNHLYFYWYRQILGQKVEFLVSFYNNEISEKSEIFDDQFSVERPDGSNFTLKIRSTKLEDSAMYFCASRDTVSNQPQHFGDGTRLSIL.

In DNA, the CDR3 is TGTGCCAGCAGTCTGGACAGGGAGAGGACCGGGGAGCTGTTTTTT. Translating it yields CASSLDRERTGELFF. The chain employs TRBV27 and TRBJ2-2; 8 positions match TRBD1. The V segment lost 5 bases and the J segment 5 bases; nucleotides outside the gene matches: 7. Germline V gene lookup returns CDR1 MNHEY and CDR2 SMNVEV (reference sequence). This CDR3 region has 15 residues.

The chain couples TRBV5-1 to TRBJ1-1; D unclear. The CDR3 spans 15 residues. V was trimmed by 0 bases and J by 0 bases, leaving 9 bases between them. CDR1 SGHRS and CDR2 YFSETQ come from the germline V gene. The CDR3 sequence is CASSLVVSMNTEAFF. The CDR3 DNA sequence: TGCGCCAGCAGCTTGGTCGTCAGTATGAACACTGAAGCTTTCTTT.

This chain joins TRBV13 and TRBJ2-7; D ambiguous. Trimming pared 1 base from V and 4 bases from J, leaving 5 bases between. Germline values: CDR1 PRHDT, CDR2 FYEKMQ (reference sequence). The CDR3 sequence is 12 residues long. The CDR3 DNA reads TGTGCCAGCAGCTTAGACCGGTACGAGCAGTACTTC. Translating it yields CASSLDRYEQYF.

This clone is a singleton in its sample. The chain joins TRBV5-4 to TRBJ1-4; TRBD1 is a possible D gene (6 bases). CDR3 length: 14 residues. Germline CDR1 and CDR2: SGHNT and YYREEE (reference sequence). V lost 2 bases, J lost 4 bases, and 9 bases lay in between. The CDR3 is CASSLGGYNEKLFF. The CDR3 DNA follows: TGTGCCAGCAGCTTAGGGGGATATAATGAAAAACTGTTTTTT.

This clone appeared a single time. The chain couples TRBV6-5 to TRBJ1-4, with D uncertain. From germline, CDR1 is MNHEY and CDR2 SVGAGI. Trimming removed 4 bases from V and 8 bases from J, with 11 bases in between. CDR3 length equals 13 residues. The CDR3 DNA reads TGTGCCAGCAGTTCGAGGGCGGTCGAAAAACTGTTTTTT. Encoded protein: CASSSRAVEKLFF.

With respect to this clone: The junction does not match germline at one end; this may be a read error. The DNA for the CDR3 is TGTGCCAGCAGTACGAGGAGAGAGGCCCAGTACTTC. This translates into CASSTRREAQYF. The V gene is TRBV6-5, the J gene TRBJ2-5; D is unresolved. The CDR3 loop spans 12 amino acids. In germline, CDR1 is MNHEY, CDR2 SVGAGI.

The chain employs TRBV5-1 and TRBJ2-1; 10 nucleotides line up with TRBD2. The V gene's germline CDR1 is SGHRS and CDR2 YFSETQ. This CDR3 has 15 amino acids. V was pared by 0 bases and J by 7 bases, with 4 bases of the junction left unmatched. CDR3 protein: CASSLELAGANEQFF. CDR3 sequence (DNA): TGCGCCAGCAGCTTGGAGCTAGCGGGGGCAAATGAGCAGTTCTTC. Variable domain in full (rest from reference TRBV5-1 and TRBJ2-1): KAGVTQTPRYLIKTRGQQVTLSCSPISGHRSVSWYQQTPGQGLQFLFEYFSETQRNKGNFPGRFSGRQFSNSRSEMNVSTLELGDSALYLCASSLELAGANEQFFGPGTRLTVL.

The V gene is TRBV19, the J gene TRBJ1-1; 9 bases are shared with TRBD1. After removal of 5 bases from V and 3 bases from J, the junction contained 7 bases not matched to a gene. The CDR3 consists of 15 residues. Germline assignment: CDR1 LNHDA and CDR2 SQIVND (reference sequence). Written as DNA, the CDR3 is TGTGCCAGTAGTGCACAGGGGGCGGGGGACACTGAAGCTTTCTTT. Protein product: CASSAQGAGDTEAFF.

This clone was observed a few times. The chain joins TRBV29-1 to TRBJ2-7, with 8 bases fitting TRBD1. Germline trimming cut 7 bases from V and 6 bases from J; bases unmatched to any gene: 14. Germline V gives CDR1 SQVTM, CDR2 ANQGSEA. The CDR3 consists of 14 residues. The CDR3 protein is CSEGVMDRAAEQYF. CDR3 in DNA: TGCAGCGAGGGGGTGATGGACAGGGCAGCCGAGCAGTACTTC.

V and J are TRBV7-3 and TRBJ2-5, with 8 bases that match TRBD2. Germline lookup yields CDR1 SGHTA and CDR2 FQGTGA. The CDR3 runs 15 residues. With V trimmed by 4 bases and J by 5 bases, 9 bases remained unmatched. For the CDR3, the DNA is TGTGCCAGCAGCTCAACGGGGGGGCGCGCCGAGACCCAGTACTTC. Translating it yields CASSSTGGRAETQYF.

The chain couples TRBV4-1 to TRBJ1-1; D is unresolved. Germline V lookup: CDR1 MGHRA, CDR2 YSYEKL. V was shortened by 1 base and J by 4 bases, with 13 bases between the two germline ends. The CDR3 sequence is 15 residues long. The CDR3 here is CASSQAGGRITEAFF. In nucleotides, the CDR3 is TGCGCCAGCAGCCAAGCGGGAGGCCGTATCACTGAAGCTTTCTTT.

This clone has only one observation. The chain employs TRBV4-2 and TRBJ1-4, with D uncertain. The CDR3 is 15 residues long. Trimming took off 0 bases at V and 5 bases at J, with 10 bases between the two ends. Germline loops: CDR1 LGHNA, CDR2 YNFKEQ. CDR3 in amino acids: CASSQEGTGNEKLFF. In nucleotides, the CDR3 is TGTGCCAGCAGCCAAGAGGGCACGGGGAATGAAAAACTGTTTTTT.

As regards this clone: Other DNA variants within this sample encode the same CDR3. V and J are TRBV9 and TRBJ1-1; D gene unclear. V was clipped by 1 base and J by 2 bases, with 6 bases between them. CDR1 and CDR2 (germline): SGDLS, YYNGEE. The CDR3 is made up of 13 amino acids. The CDR3 DNA is TGTGCCAGCAGCGTACAGGTTAACACTGAAGCTTTCTTT. Protein sequence: CASSVQVNTEAFF.

The chain is built from TRBV5-7 and TRBJ2-5; D not resolved. TRBV5-7 is an ORF; its function is uncertain. V was clipped by 4 bases and J by 10 bases, with 8 bases between them. The CDR3 is 10 amino acids. The CDR3 loop reads CASSTGRQYF. The CDR3 DNA reads as TGTGCCAGCAGCACCGGTCGCCAGTACTTC.

The rearrangement uses TRBV6-2 or TRBV6-3 and TRBJ2-7, with a tentative D call TRBD2 (6 bases). CDR3 length equals 11 residues. Trimming removed 2 bases at V and 13 bases at J, with 12 bases between. Per the germline V gene, CDR1 is MNHEY and CDR2 is SVGEGT. CDR3 bases: TGTGCCAGCAGTTACCTCGGGAGTCTCTACTTC. Protein: CASSYLGSLYF.

The V and J genes are TRBV24-1 and TRBJ2-5, with a weak D call TRBD1 (5 bases). The germline V gene has CDR1 KGHDR and CDR2 SFDVKD. CDR3 length equals 14 residues. V dropped 0 bases and J dropped 4 bases, with 8 bases sitting between them. CDR3 bases: TGTGCCACCAGTGATTTGACAGGCGGAGAGACCCAGTACTTC. Encoded protein: CATSDLTGGETQYF.